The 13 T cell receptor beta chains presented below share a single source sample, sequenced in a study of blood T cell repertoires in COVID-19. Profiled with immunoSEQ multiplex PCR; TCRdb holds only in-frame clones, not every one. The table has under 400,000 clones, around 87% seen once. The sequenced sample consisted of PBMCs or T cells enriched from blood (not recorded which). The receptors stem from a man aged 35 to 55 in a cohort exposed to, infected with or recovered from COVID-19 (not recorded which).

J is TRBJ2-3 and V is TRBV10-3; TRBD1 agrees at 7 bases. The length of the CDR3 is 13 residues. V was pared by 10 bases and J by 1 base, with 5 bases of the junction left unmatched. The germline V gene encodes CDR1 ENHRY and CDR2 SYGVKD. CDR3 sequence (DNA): TGTGCCACAGACAGGGATCGCACAGATACGCAGTATTTT. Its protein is CATDRDRTDTQYF.

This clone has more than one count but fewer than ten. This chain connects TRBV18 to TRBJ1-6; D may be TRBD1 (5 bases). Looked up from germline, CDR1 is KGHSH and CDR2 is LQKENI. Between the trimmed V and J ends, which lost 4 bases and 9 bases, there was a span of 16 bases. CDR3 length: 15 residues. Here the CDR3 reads CASSLKDIVGSPLHF. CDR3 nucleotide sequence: TGTGCCAGCTCACTAAAGGACATTGTGGGTTCACCCCTCCACTTT. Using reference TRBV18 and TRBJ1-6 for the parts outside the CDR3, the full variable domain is NAGVMQNPRHLVRRRGQEARLRCSPMKGHSHVYWYRQLPEEGLKFMVYLQKENIIDESGMPKERFSAEFPKEGPSILRIQQVVRGDSAAYFCASSLKDIVGSPLHFGNGTRLTVT.

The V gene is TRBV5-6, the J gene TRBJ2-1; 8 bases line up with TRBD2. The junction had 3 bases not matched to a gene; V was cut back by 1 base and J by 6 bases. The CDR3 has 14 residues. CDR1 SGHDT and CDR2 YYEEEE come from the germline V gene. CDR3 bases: TGTGCCAGCAGCTTGACCGGGACTAGCAATGAGCAGTTCTTC. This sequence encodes CASSLTGTSNEQFF.

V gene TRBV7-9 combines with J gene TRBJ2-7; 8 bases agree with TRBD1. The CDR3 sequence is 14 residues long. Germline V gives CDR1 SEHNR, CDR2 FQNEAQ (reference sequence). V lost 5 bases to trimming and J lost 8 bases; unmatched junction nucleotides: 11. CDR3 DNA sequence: TGTGCCAGCAGCAGCCTAGGACAGGGTTTGAAGCAGTACTTC. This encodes CASSSLGQGLKQYF.

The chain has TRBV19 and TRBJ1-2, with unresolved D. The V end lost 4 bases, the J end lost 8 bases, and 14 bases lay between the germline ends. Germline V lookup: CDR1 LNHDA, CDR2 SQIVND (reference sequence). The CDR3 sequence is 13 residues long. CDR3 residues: CASSSTGTGGYTF. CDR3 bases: TGTGCCAGTAGTAGTACCGGAACGGGGGGCTACACCTTC. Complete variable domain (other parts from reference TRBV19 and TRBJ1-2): DGGITQSPKYLFRKEGQNVTLSCEQNLNHDAMYWYRQDPGQGLRLIYYSQIVNDFQKGDIAEGYSVSREKKESFPLTVTSAQKNPTAFYLCASSSTGTGGYTFGSGTRLTVV.

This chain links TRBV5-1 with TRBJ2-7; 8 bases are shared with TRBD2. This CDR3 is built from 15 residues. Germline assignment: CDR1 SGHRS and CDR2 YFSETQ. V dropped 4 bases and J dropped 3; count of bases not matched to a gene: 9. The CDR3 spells CASSVTSGSLYEQYF. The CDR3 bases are TGCGCCAGCAGCGTGACAAGCGGGAGCCTCTACGAGCAGTACTTC.

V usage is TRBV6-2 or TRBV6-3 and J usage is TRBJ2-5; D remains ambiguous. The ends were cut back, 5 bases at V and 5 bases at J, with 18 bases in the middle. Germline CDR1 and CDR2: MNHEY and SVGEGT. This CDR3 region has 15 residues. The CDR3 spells CASSKYESLRETQYF. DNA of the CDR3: TGTGCCAGCAGTAAGTACGAAAGCCTGCGGGAGACCCAGTACTTC.

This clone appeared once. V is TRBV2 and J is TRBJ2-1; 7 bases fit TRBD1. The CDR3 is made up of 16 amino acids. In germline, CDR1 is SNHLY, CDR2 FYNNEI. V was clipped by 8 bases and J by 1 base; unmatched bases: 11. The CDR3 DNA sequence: TGTGCCAGCGGACGACAGGGCTGGCAATCCTACAATGAGCAGTTCTTC. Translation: CASGRQGWQSYNEQFF.

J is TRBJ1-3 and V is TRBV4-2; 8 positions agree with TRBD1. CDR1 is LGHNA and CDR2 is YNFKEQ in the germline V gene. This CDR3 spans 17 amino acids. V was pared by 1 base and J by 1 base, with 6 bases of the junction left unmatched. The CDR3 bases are TGTGCCAGCAGCCAAGTAGGGACAGGAGAATCTGGAAACACCATATATTTT. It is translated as CASSQVGTGESGNTIYF.

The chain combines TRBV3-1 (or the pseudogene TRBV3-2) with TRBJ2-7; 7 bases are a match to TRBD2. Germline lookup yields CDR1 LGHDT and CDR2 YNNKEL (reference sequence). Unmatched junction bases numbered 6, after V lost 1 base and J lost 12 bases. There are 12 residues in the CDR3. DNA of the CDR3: TGTGCCAGCAGCCAAGGGGAGGGGAGGCCGTACTTC. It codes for CASSQGEGRPYF.

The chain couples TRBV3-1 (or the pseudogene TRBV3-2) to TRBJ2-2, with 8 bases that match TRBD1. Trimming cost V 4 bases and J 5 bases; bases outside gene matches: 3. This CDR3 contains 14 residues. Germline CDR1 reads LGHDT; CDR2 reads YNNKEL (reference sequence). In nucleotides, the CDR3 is TGTGCCAGCAGCCTAAGGACAGGGACCGGGGAGCTGTTTTTT. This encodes CASSLRTGTGELFF.

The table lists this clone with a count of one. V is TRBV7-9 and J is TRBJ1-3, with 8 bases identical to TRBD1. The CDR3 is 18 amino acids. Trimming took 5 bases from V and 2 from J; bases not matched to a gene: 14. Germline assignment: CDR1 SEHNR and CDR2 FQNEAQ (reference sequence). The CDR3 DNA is TGTGCCAGCAGCGTCAATCGGGGACAGGTTGGAGCTGGAAACACCATATATTTT. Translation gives CASSVNRGQVGAGNTIYF. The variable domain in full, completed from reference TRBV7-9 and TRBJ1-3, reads DTGVSQNPRHKITKRGQNVTFRCDPISEHNRLYWYRQTLGQGPEFLTYFQNEAQLEKSRLLSDRFSAERPKGSFSTLEIQRTEQGDSAMYLCASSVNRGQVGAGNTIYFGEGSWLTVV.

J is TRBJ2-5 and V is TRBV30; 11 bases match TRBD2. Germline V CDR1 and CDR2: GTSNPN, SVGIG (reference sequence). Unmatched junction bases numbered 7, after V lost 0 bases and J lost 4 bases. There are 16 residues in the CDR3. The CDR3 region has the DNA TGTGCCTGGAGTGTCAGTAGCGGGAGGGGGAGAGAGACCCAGTACTTC. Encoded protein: CAWSVSSGRGRETQYF. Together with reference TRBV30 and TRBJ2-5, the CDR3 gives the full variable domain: SQTIHQWPATLVQPVGSPLSLECTVEGTSNPNLYWYRQAAGRGLQLLFYSVGIGQISSEVPQNLSASRPQDRQFILSSKKLLLSDSGFYLCAWSVSSGRGRETQYFGPGTRLLVL.